These 4 T cell receptor beta chains came from one sample sequenced in a study of cytomegalovirus exposure and HLA in healthy donors. The PCR contained 60 Vbeta and 13 Jbeta primers. Only in-frame clones appear in the TCRdb table, and some are missing; sequencing was by immunoSEQ multiplex PCR. This table lists 30,000 to 35,000 clones. Input material: PBMCs. The receptor set was obtained from a woman in her 40s in good health and CMV-seropositive.

The chain employs TRBV30 and TRBJ2-7; D possibly corresponds to TRBD2 (6 bases). Per germline, CDR1 GTSNPN and CDR2 SVGIG (reference sequence). The CDR3 has 13 amino acids. The V end lost 2 bases, the J end lost 2 bases, and 10 bases lay between the germline ends. The DNA of the CDR3 is TGTGCCTGGAGTCTCGGGAGAACCTACGAGCAGTACTTC. This sequence encodes CAWSLGRTYEQYF.

This chain connects TRBV15 to TRBJ2-1, with TRBD1 identical over 8 bases. The CDR3 is 13 residues long. V shed 4 bases, J shed 8 bases, and the junction held 4 bases outside the gene matches. Germline V gene lookup returns CDR1 LNHNV and CDR2 YYDKDF (reference sequence). CDR3 sequence (DNA): TGTGCCACCAGCAAAGGACAGGGCTATGAGCAGTTCTTC. It specifies CATSKGQGYEQFF.

The chain is built from TRBV5-1 and TRBJ1-2; D not certain. Germline V CDR1 and CDR2: SGHRS, YFSETQ. The V and J ends lost 5 bases and 5 bases respectively, with 13 bases between them. The CDR3 totals 13 residues. The CDR3 loop is CASRTPGDYGYTF. The CDR3 bases are TGCGCCAGCAGAACCCCAGGTGATTATGGCTACACCTTC.

The chain joins TRBV6-5 to TRBJ2-7; 8 nucleotides match TRBD1. V trimming: 0 bases; J trimming: 5 bases; junction bases outside the gene matches: 9. This CDR3 region has 16 residues. Germline V CDR1 and CDR2: MNHEY, SVGAGI. The CDR3 sequence: CASSYSFVTGANEQYF. The DNA of the CDR3 is TGTGCCAGCAGTTACTCCTTTGTGACAGGGGCCAACGAGCAGTACTTC.